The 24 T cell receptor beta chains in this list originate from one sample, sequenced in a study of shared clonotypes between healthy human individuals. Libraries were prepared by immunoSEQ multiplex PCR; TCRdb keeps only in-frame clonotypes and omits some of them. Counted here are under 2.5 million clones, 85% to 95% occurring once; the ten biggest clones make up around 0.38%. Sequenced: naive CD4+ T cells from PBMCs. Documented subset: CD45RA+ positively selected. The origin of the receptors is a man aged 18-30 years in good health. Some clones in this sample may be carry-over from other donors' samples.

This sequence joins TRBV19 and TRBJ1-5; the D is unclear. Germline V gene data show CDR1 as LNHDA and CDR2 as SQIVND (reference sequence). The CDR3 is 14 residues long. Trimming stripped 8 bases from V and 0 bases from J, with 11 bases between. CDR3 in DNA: TGTGCCAGTGCTGGTGGATATAGCAATCAGCCCCAGCATTTT. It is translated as CASAGGYSNQPQHF.

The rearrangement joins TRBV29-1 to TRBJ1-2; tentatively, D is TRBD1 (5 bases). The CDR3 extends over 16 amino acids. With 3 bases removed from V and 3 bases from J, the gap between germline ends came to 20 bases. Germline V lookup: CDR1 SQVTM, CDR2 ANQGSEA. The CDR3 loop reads CSVEGERGALHYGYTF. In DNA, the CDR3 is TGCAGCGTTGAGGGGGAACGGGGCGCCCTCCACTATGGCTACACCTTC.

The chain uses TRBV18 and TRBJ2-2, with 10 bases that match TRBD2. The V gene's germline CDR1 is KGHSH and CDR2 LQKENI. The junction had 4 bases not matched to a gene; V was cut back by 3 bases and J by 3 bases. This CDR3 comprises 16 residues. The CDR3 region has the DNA TGTGCCAGCTCACCGACCGGGACTAGCGACACCGGGGAGCTGTTTTTT. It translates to CASSPTGTSDTGELFF.

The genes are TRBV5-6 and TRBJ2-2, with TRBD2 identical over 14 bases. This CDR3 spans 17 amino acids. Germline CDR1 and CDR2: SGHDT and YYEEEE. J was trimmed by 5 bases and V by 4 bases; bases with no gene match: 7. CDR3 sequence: CASSDPGLAGETGELFF. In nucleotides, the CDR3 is TGTGCCAGCAGCGACCCGGGACTAGCGGGAGAAACCGGGGAGCTGTTTTTT.

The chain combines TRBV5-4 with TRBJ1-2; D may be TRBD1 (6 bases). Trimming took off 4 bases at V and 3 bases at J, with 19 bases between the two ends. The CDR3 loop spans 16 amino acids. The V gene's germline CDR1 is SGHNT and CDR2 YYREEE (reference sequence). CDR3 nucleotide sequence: TGTGCCAGCAGCCCGGATCTAGGACAGAGCCACTATGGCTACACCTTC. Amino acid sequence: CASSPDLGQSHYGYTF.

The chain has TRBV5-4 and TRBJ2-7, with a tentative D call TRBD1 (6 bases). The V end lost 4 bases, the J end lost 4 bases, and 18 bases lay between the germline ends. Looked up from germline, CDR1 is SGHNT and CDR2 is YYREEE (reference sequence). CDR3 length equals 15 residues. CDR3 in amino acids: CASSKSTGTLYEQYF. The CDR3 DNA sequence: TGTGCCAGCAGCAAGAGTACAGGGACCTTATACGAGCAGTACTTC.

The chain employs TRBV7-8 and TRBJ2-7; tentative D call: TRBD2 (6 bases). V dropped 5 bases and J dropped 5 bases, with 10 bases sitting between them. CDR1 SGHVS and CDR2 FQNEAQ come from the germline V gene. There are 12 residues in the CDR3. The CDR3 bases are TGTGCCAGCAGCCCCGGGGGTGACGAGCAGTACTTC. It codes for CASSPGGDEQYF.

In DNA, the CDR3 is TGTGCCAGCAGCCCTGCTAGCGGGAGTATCACCGGGGAGCTGTTTTTT. Its protein product is CASSPASGSITGELFF. The V gene is TRBV7-2, the J gene TRBJ2-2; TRBD2 aligns across 10 bases. The CDR3 sequence is 16 residues long. Trimming took 5 bases from V and 4 from J; bases not matched to a gene: 7. Germline values: CDR1 SGHTA, CDR2 FQGNSA.

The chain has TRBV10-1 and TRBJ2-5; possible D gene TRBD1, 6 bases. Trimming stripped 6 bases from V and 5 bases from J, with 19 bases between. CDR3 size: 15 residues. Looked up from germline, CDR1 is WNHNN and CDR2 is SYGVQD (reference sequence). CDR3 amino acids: CASSSSGQGLETQYF. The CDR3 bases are TGCGCCAGCAGCTCCTCGGGGCAGGGGTTGGAGACCCAGTACTTC.

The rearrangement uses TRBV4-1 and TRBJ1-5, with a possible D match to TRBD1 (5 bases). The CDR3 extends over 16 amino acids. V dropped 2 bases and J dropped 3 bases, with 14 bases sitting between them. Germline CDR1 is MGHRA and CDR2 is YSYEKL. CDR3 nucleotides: TGCGCCAGCAGCCAACGAACCGGGACGGCCAATCAGCCCCAGCATTTT. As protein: CASSQRTGTANQPQHF.

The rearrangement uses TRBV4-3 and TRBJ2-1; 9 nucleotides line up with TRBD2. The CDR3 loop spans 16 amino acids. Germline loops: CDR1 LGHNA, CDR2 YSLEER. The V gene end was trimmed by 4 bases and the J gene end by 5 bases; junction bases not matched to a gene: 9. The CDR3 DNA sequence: TGCGCCAGCAGCCGGTACGTGGCTAGCGGGAACAATGAGCAGTTCTTC. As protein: CASSRYVASGNNEQFF.

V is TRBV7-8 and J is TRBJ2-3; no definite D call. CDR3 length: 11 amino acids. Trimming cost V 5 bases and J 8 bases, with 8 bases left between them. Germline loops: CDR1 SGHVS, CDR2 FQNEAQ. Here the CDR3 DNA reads TGTGCCAGCAGCCCGCAAATTACGCAGTATTTT. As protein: CASSPQITQYF. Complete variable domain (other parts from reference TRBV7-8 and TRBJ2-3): GAGVSQSPRYKVAKRGQDVALRCDPISGHVSLFWYQQALGQGPEFLTYFQNEAQLDKSGLPSDRFFAERPEGSVSTLKIQRTQQEDSAVYLCASSPQITQYFGPGTRLTVL.

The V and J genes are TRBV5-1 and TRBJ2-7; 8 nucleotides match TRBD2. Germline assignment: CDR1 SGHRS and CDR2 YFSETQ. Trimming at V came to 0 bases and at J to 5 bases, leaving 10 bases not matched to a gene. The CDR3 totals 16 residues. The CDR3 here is CASSLVVSGNEDEQYF. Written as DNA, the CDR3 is TGCGCCAGCAGCTTGGTTGTTAGCGGGAATGAAGACGAGCAGTACTTC.

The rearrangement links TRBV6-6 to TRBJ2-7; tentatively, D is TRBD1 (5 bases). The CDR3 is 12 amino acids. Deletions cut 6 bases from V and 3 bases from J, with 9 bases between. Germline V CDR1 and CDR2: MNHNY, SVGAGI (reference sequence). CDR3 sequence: CASSRDSYEQYF. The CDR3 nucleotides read TGTGCCAGCAGCCGAGACAGCTACGAGCAGTACTTC.

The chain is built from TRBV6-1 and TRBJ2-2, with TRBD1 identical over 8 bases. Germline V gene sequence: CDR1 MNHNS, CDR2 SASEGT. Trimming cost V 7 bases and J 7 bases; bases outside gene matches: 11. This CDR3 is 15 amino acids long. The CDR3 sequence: CASNPGQGRVGELFF. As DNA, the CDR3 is TGTGCCAGCAACCCCGGACAGGGAAGGGTCGGGGAGCTGTTTTTT.

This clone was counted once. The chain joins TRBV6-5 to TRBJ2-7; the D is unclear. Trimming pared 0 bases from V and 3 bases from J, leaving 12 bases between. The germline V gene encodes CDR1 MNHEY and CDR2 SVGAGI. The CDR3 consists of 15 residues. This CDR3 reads CASSYSSLGLYEQYF. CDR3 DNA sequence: TGTGCCAGCAGTTACTCGAGTTTGGGCCTCTACGAGCAGTACTTC.

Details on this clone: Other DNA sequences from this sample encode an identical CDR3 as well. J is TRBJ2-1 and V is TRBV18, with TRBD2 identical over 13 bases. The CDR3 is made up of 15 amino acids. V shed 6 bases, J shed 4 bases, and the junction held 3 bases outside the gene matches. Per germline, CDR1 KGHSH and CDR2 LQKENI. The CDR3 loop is CASSPGLAGYNEQFF. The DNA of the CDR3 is TGTGCCAGCTCCCCGGGACTAGCGGGATACAATGAGCAGTTCTTC.

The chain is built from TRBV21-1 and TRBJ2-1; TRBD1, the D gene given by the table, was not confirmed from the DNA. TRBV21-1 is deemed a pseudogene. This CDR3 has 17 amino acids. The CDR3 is CASSLLKPGQGVHEQFF. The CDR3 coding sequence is TGTGCCAGCAGCTTACTAAAGCCGGGACAGGGAGTCCATGAGCAGTTCTTC.

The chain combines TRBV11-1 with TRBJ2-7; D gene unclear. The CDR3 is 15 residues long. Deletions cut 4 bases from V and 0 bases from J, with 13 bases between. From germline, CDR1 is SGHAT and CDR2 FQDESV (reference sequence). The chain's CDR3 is CASSYSRLPSYEQYF. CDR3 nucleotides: TGTGCCAGCAGCTACTCCAGACTGCCCTCCTACGAGCAGTACTTC.

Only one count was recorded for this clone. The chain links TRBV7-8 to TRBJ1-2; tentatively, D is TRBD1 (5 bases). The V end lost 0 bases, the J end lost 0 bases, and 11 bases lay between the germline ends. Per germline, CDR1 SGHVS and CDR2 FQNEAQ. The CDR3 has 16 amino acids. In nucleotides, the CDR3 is TGTGCCAGCAGCTTAGCGCTGTGGGGGACTAACTATGGCTACACCTTC. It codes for CASSLALWGTNYGYTF.

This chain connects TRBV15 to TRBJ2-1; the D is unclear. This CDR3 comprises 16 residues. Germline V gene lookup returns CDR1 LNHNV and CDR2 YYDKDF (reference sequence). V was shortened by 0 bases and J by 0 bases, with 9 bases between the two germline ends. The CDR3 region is CATSREKRSSYNEQFF. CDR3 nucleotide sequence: TGTGCCACCAGCAGAGAAAAGCGTAGCTCCTACAATGAGCAGTTCTTC.

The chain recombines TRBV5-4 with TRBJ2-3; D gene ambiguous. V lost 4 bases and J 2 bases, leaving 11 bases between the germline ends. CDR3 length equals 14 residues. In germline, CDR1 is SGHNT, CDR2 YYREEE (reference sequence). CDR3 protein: CASSRKDFTDTQYF. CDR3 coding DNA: TGTGCCAGCAGCAGGAAAGACTTCACAGATACGCAGTATTTT.

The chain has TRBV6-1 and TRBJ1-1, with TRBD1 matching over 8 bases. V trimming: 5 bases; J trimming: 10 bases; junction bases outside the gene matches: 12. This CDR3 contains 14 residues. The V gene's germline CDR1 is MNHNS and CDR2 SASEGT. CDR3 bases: TGTGCCAGCAGTCCTTCTACGACAGGGGTTAGAGCTTTCTTT. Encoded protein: CASSPSTTGVRAFF.

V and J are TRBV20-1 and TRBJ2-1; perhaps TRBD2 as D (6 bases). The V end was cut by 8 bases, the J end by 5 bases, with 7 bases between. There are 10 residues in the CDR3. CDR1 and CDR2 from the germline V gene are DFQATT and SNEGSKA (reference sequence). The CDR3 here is CSTGDNEQFF. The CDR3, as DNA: TGCAGTACGGGGGACAATGAGCAGTTCTTC.